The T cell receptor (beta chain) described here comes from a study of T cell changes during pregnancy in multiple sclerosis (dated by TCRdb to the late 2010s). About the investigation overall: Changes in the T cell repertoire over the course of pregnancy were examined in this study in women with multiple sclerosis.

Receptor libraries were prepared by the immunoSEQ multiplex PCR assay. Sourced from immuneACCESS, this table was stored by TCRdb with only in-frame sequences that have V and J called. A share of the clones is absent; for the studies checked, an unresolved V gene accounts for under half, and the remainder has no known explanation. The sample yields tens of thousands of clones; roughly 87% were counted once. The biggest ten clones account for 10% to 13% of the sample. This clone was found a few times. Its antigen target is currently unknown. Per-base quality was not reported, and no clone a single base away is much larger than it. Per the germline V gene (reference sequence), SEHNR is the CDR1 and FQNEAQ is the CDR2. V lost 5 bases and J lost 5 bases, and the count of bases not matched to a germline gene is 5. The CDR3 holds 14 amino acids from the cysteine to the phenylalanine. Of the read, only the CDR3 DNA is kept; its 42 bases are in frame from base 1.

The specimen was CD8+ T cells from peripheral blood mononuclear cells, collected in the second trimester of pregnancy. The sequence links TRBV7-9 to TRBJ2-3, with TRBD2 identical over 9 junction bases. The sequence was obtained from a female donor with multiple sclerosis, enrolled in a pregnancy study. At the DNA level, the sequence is TGTGCCAGCAGCGATAGCGGGAGAGGAGATACGCAGTATTTT. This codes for CASSDSGRGDTQYF. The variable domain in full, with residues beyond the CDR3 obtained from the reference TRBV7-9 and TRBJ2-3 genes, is DTGVSQNPRHKITKRGQNVTFRCDPISEHNRLYWYRQTLGQGPEFLTYFQNEAQLEKSRLLSDRFSAERPKGSFSTLEIQRTEQGDSAMYLCASSDSGRGDTQYFGPGTRLTVL.